This TCR beta chain was retrieved from a study of T cell responses to AZD1222 COVID-19 vaccine. Study results and limitations: Receipt of two AZD1222 doses was followed by a rise in Spike-specific TCR breadth and depth. At 160-218 and 743-854, vaccine-associated CD4 TCRs were dominant, and they spanned spike. Females made up more of the donors, who were largely white British, and clonal diversity may have come out too low.

CDR3 length equals 14 residues. Germline-derived CDR1 and CDR2 are SEHNR and FQNEAQ (reference sequence). V was clipped by 1 base and J by 9 bases, with 10 bases between them. As to this clone: What it recognizes is unknown.

TCRdb's copy holds only in-frame clones and misses some; the assay was immunoSEQ multiplex PCR. The data show roughly 80,000 clones, 85% to 90% seen once. Researchers grouped second doses given at about 4 or about 12 weeks into one pool. The sequence derives from an adult who received the AZD1222 COVID-19 vaccine. The rearrangement links TRBV7-9 to TRBJ1-6; perhaps TRBD1 as D (5 bases). The sequencing used peripheral blood, collected 28 days after the second AZD1222 dose. Here the CDR3 DNA reads TGTGCCAGCAGCTTAGACCAGGGTAGTTCACCCCTCCACTTT. It codes for CASSLDQGSSPLHF.